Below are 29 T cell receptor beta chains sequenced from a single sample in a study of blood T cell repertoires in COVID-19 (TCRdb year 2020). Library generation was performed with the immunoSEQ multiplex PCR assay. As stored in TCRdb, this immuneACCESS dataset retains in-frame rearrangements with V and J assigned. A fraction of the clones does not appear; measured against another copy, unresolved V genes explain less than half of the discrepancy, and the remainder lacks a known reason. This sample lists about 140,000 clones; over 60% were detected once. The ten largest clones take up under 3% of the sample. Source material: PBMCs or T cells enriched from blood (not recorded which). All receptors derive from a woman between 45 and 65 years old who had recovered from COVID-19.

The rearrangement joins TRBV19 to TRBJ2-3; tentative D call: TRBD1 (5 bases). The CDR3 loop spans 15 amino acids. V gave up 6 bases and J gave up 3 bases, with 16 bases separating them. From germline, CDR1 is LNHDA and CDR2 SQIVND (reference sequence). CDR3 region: CASRPAGKGTDTQYF. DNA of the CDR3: TGTGCCAGTAGGCCAGCTGGGAAGGGGACAGATACGCAGTATTTT.

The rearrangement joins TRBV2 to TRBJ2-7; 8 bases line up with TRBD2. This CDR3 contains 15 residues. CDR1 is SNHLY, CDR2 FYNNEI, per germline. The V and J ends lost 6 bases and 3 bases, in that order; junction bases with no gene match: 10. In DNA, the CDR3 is TGTGCCAGCAGGGGGAGACTAGCGACCTTCTACGAGCAGTACTTC. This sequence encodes CASRGRLATFYEQYF.

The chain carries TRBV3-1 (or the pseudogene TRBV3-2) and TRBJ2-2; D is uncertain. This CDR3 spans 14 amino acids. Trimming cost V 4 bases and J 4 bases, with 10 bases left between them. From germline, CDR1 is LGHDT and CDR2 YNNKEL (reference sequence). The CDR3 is CASSRTRITGELFF. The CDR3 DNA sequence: TGTGCCAGCAGCCGTACACGTATCACCGGGGAGCTGTTTTTT.

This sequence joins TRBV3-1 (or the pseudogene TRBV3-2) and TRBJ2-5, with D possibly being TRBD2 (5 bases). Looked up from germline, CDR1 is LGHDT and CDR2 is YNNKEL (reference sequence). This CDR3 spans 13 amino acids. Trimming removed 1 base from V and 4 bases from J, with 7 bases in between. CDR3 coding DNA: TGTGCCAGCAGCCAAGTTAGCGTAGAGACCCAGTACTTC. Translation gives CASSQVSVETQYF.

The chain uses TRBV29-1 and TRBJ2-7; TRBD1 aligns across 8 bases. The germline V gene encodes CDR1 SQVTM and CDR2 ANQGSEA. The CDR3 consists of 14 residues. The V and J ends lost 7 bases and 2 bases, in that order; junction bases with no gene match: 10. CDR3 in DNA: TGCAGCGCAAAACCCGGGACAGGCACCTACGAGCAGTACTTC. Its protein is CSAKPGTGTYEQYF.

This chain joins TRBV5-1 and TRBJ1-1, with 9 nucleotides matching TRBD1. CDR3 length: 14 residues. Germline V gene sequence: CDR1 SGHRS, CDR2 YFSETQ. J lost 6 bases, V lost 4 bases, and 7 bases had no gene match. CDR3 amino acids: CASSRDRVASEAFF. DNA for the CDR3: TGCGCCAGCAGCCGGGACAGGGTCGCTTCTGAAGCTTTCTTT.

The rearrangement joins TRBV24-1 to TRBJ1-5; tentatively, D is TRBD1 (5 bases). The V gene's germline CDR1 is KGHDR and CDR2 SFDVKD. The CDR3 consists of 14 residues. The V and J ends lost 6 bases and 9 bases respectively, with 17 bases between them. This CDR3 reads CATSSGTSTTPQHF. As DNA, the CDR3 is TGTGCCACCAGTTCCGGGACTTCGACGACGCCCCAGCATTTT.

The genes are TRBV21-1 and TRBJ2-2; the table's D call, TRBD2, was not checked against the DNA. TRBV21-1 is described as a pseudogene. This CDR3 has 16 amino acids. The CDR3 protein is CASSKGPPGNTGELFF. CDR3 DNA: TGTGCCAGCAGCAAAGGACCTCCGGGAAACACCGGGGAGCTGTTTTTT.

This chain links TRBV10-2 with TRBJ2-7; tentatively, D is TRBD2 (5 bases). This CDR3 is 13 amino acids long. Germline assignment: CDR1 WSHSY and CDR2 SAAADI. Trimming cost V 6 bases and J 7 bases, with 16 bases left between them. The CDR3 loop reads CASRLSPSSEQYF. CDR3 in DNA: TGCGCCAGCAGATTGAGCCCTAGCTCTGAGCAGTACTTC.

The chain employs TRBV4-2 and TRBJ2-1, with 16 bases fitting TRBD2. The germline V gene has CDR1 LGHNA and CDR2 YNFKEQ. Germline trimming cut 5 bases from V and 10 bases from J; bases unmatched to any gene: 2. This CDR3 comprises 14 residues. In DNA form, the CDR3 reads TGTGCCAGCAGCAAGGGACTAGCGGGAGGGGAGCAGTTCTTC. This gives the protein CASSKGLAGGEQFF.

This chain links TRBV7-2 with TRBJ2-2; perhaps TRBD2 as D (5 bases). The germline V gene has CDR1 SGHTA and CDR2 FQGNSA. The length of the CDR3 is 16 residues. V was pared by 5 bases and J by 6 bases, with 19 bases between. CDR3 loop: CASSLGTWGVSGELFF. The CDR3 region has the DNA TGTGCCAGCAGCCTAGGCACCTGGGGAGTGTCCGGGGAGCTGTTTTTT.

CDR3 loop: CASSQSAGGSYEQYF. CDR3 DNA: TGCGCCAGCAGCCAGTCAGCGGGAGGGTCCTACGAGCAGTACTTC. V usage is TRBV4-1 and J usage is TRBJ2-7, with 10 bases lining up with TRBD2. Unmatched junction bases numbered 3, after V lost 3 bases and J lost 1 base. The CDR3 is made up of 15 amino acids. From germline, CDR1 is MGHRA and CDR2 YSYEKL.

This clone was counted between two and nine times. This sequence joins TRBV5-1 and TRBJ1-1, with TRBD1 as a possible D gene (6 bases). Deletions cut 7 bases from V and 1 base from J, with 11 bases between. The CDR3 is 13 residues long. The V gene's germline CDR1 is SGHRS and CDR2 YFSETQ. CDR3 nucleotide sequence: TGCGCCAGCCGGACAGACCAGAACACTGAAGCTTTCTTT. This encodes CASRTDQNTEAFF.

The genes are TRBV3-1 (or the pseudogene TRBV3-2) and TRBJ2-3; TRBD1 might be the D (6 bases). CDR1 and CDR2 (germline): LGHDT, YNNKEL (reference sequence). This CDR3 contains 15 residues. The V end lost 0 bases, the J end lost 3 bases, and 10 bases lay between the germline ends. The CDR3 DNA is TGTGCCAGCAGCCAAGATGGGGGCCCGACAGATACGCAGTATTTT. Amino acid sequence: CASSQDGGPTDTQYF.

CDR3 sequence: CASSSQTGISSGNTIYF. CDR3 sequence (DNA): TGTGCCAGCAGCTCCCAGACAGGGATCAGCTCTGGAAACACCATATATTTT. The V call is TRBV7-8, the J call TRBJ1-3, with 7 bases fitting TRBD1. The J segment lost 0 bases and the V segment lost 4 bases, leaving 9 bases of the junction unmatched. The germline V gene encodes CDR1 SGHVS and CDR2 FQNEAQ. CDR3 length: 17 amino acids.

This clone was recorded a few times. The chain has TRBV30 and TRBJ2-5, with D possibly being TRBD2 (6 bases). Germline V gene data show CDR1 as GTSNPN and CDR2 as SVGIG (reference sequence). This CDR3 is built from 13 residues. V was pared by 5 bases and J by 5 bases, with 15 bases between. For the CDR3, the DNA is TGTGCCTGGTCTGTCGGGGGTGGCGAGACCCAGTACTTC. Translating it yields CAWSVGGGETQYF.

CDR3 sequence (DNA): TGTGCCAGCAGCGTACGTGTTAGCGGGGACAATGAGCAGTTCTTC. Its translation is CASSVRVSGDNEQFF. The genes are TRBV9 and TRBJ2-1; 8 nucleotides agree with TRBD2. The CDR3 has 15 amino acids. Germline values: CDR1 SGDLS, CDR2 YYNGEE. V shed 1 base, J shed 5 bases, and the junction held 5 bases outside the gene matches.

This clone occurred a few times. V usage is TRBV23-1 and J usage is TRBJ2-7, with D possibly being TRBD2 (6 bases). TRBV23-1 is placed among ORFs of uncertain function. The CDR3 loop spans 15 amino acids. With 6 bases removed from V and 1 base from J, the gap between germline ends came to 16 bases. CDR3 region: CASSFLWLASYEQYF. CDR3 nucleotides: TGCGCCAGCAGCTTTCTCTGGCTAGCGTCCTACGAGCAGTACTTC.

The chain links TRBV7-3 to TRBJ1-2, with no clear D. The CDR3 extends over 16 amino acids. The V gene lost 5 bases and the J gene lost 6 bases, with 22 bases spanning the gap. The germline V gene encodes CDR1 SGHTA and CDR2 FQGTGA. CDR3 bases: TGTGCCAGCAGCCCGACGGGCGGAGGCCCAAAGAATGGCTACACCTTC. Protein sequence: CASSPTGGGPKNGYTF.

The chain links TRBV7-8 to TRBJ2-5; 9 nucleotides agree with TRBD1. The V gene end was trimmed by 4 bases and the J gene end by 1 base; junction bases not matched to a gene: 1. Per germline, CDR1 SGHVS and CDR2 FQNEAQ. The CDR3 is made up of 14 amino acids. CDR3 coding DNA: TGTGCCAGCAGCTACAGGGGGCCCCAAGAGACCCAGTACTTC. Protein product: CASSYRGPQETQYF.

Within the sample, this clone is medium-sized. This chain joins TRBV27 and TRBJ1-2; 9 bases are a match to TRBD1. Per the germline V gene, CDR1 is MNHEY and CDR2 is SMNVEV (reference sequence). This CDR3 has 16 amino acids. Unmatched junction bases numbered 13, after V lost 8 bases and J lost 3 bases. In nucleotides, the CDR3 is TGTGCCAGCCGAACCTTCCAGGGACAGGGTGACTATGGCTACACCTTC. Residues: CASRTFQGQGDYGYTF.

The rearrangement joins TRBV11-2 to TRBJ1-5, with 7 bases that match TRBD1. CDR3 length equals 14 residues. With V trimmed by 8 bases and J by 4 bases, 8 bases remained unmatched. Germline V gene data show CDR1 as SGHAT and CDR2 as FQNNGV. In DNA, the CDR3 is TGTGCCAGCTCAGATGGGACAGATAATCAGCCCCAGCATTTT. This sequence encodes CASSDGTDNQPQHF. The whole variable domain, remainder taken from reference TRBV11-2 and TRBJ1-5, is EAGVAQSPRYKIIEKRQSVAFWCNPISGHATLYWYQQILGQGPKLLIQFQNNGVVDDSQLPKDRFSAERLKGVDSTLKIQPAKLEDSAVYLCASSDGTDNQPQHFGDGTRLSIL.

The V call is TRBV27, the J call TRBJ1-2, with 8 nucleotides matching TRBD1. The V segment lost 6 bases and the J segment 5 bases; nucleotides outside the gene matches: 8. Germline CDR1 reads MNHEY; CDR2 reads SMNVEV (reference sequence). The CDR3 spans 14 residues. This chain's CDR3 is CASSSRTGWYGYTF. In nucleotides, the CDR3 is TGTGCCAGCAGCTCCCGGACAGGGTGGTATGGCTACACCTTC.

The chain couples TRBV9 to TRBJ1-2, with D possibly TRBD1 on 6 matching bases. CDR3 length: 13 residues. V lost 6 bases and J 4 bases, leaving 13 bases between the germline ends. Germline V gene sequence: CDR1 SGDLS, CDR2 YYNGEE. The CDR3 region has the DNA TGTGCCAGCATACCCACAGGGACCTATGGCTACACCTTC. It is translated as CASIPTGTYGYTF.

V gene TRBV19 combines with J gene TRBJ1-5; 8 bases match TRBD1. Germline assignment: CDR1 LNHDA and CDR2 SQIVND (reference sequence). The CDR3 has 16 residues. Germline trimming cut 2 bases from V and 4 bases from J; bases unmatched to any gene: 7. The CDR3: CASSIMVQGANQPQHF. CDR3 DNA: TGTGCCAGTAGTATAATGGTTCAGGGGGCGAATCAGCCCCAGCATTTT.

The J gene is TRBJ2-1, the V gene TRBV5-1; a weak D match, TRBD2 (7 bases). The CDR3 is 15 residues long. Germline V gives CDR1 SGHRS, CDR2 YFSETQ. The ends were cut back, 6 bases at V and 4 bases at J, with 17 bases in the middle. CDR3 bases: TGCGCCAGCACCCTTGAGGGGGGGGGTTACAATGAGCAGTTCTTC. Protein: CASTLEGGGYNEQFF.

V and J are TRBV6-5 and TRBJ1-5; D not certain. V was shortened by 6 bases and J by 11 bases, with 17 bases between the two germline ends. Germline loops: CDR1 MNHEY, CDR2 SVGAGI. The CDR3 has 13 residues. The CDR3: CASSPGEGMAQHF. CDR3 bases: TGTGCCAGCAGCCCAGGTGAGGGAATGGCCCAGCATTTT.

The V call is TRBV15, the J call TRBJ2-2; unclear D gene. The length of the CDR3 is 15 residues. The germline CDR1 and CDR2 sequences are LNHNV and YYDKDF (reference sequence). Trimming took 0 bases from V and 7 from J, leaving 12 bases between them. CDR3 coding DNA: TGTGCCACCAGCAGAGAAAACAGACCTAACGGGGAGCTGTTTTTT. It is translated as CATSRENRPNGELFF.

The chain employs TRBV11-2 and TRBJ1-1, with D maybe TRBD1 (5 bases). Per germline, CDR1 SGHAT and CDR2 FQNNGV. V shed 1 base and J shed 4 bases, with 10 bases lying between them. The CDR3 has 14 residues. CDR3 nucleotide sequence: TGTGCCAGCAGCTTAGGTCAGGGCGGCACTGAAGCTTTCTTT. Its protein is CASSLGQGGTEAFF.